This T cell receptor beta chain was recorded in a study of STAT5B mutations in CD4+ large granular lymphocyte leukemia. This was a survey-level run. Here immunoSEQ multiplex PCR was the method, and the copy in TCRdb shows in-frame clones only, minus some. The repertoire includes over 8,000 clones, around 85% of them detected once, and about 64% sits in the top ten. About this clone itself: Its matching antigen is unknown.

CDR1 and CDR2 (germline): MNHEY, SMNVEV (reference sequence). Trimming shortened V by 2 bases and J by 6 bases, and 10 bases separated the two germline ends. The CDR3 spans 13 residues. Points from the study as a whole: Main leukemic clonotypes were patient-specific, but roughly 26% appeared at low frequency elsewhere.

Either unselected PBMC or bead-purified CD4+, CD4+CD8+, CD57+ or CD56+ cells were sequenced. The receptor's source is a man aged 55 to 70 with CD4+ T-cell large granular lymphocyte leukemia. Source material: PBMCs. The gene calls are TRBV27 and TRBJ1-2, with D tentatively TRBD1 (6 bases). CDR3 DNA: TGTGCCAGCAGTTTAAACGAGGGGGATGGCTACACCTTC. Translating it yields CASSLNEGDGYTF.